The 28 T cell receptor beta chains below come from one sample, sequenced in a study of T cells in localized non-small cell lung cancer. Produced via immunoSEQ multiplex PCR; TCRdb's table is partial and in-frame only. Among tens of thousands of clones listed, 70% to 90% were seen once. The specimen was peripheral blood, collected before any cancer treatment. The origin of the receptors is a woman aged 18 to 49 with stage III lung adenocarcinoma.

This chain uses TRBV19 with TRBJ1-4; 8 bases align to TRBD1. Losses at the gene ends were 5 bases for V and 6 bases for J; bases not matched to a gene: 8. This CDR3 is 15 amino acids long. Per germline, CDR1 LNHDA and CDR2 SQIVND (reference sequence). Written as DNA, the CDR3 is TGTGCCAGTAGTGGCGACAGGGGCTTTCATGAAAAACTGTTTTTT. Residues: CASSGDRGFHEKLFF. The full variable domain, with the rest looked up from reference TRBV19 and TRBJ1-4, is DGGITQSPKYLFRKEGQNVTLSCEQNLNHDAMYWYRQDPGQGLRLIYYSQIVNDFQKGDIAEGYSVSREKKESFPLTVTSAQKNPTAFYLCASSGDRGFHEKLFFGSGTQLSVL.

V gene TRBV5-6 combines with J gene TRBJ1-2; a weak D match, TRBD1 (5 bases). This CDR3 region has 13 residues. Trimming took 1 base from V and 7 from J, leaving 11 bases between them. CDR1 SGHDT and CDR2 YYEEEE come from the germline V gene. CDR3 residues: CASSLRWGGGYTF. Here the CDR3 DNA reads TGTGCCAGCAGCTTGCGATGGGGGGGTGGCTACACCTTC.

The rearrangement joins TRBV7-2 to TRBJ1-6, with 10 nucleotides matching TRBD1. In germline, CDR1 is SGHTA, CDR2 FQGNSA. The V and J ends lost 4 bases and 10 bases, in that order; junction bases with no gene match: 7. CDR3 length: 15 residues. CDR3 in amino acids: CASSSGRQGASPLHF. The CDR3 DNA reads as TGTGCCAGCAGCTCGGGTAGACAGGGGGCATCACCCCTCCACTTT.

The V and J genes are TRBV6-5 and TRBJ2-7; 8 nucleotides agree with TRBD1. Trimming took 4 bases from V and 3 from J; bases not matched to a gene: 5. Per germline, CDR1 MNHEY and CDR2 SVGAGI. The CDR3 is made up of 14 amino acids. This chain's CDR3 is CASSLLGTGYEQYF. Here the CDR3 DNA reads TGTGCCAGCAGTTTACTAGGGACAGGCTACGAGCAGTACTTC.

The chain uses TRBV9 and TRBJ1-6; perhaps TRBD1 as D (6 bases). Germline assignment: CDR1 SGDLS and CDR2 YYNGEE. V was clipped by 3 bases and J by 5 bases, with 18 bases between them. The CDR3 consists of 17 residues. The CDR3: CASSARGGGPDNSPLHF. The DNA for the CDR3 is TGTGCCAGCAGCGCGAGAGGAGGGGGGCCCGATAATTCACCCCTCCACTTT.

This chain joins TRBV19 and TRBJ1-5; D is possibly TRBD1 (5 bases). V lost 6 bases and J 6 bases, leaving 21 bases between the germline ends. The CDR3 loop spans 16 amino acids. Germline V CDR1 and CDR2: LNHDA, SQIVND (reference sequence). The CDR3 loop reads CASRSPGQRSGQPQHF. The CDR3 nucleotides are TGTGCCAGTAGAAGCCCAGGACAAAGGTCGGGTCAGCCCCAGCATTTT. The entire variable domain, with the rest obtained from reference TRBV19 and TRBJ1-5, is as follows: DGGITQSPKYLFRKEGQNVTLSCEQNLNHDAMYWYRQDPGQGLRLIYYSQIVNDFQKGDIAEGYSVSREKKESFPLTVTSAQKNPTAFYLCASRSPGQRSGQPQHFGDGTRLSIL.

The chain combines TRBV27 with TRBJ1-6; D possibly corresponds to TRBD1 (5 bases). CDR3 length: 16 amino acids. Deletions cut 6 bases from V and 3 bases from J, with 15 bases between. The germline CDR1 and CDR2 sequences are MNHEY and SMNVEV (reference sequence). CDR3 amino acids: CASSLLRGNYNSPLHF. CDR3 nucleotide sequence: TGTGCCAGCAGCTTGTTGAGGGGAAACTATAATTCACCCCTCCACTTT.

The table lists this clone with a count of one. The chain is built from TRBV30 and TRBJ2-1; possibly TRBD1 or TRBD2 for D (5 bases each). V was cut by 5 bases and J by 3 bases, with 14 bases left in between. The CDR3 contains 14 residues. The germline V gene has CDR1 GTSNPN and CDR2 SVGIG (reference sequence). The CDR3 reads CAWEGRANYNEQFF. DNA of the CDR3: TGTGCCTGGGAGGGCAGGGCCAACTACAATGAGCAGTTCTTC.

The chain links TRBV9 to TRBJ2-7; 8 bases fit TRBD1. The V segment lost 0 bases and the J segment 5 bases; nucleotides outside the gene matches: 7. The germline V gene has CDR1 SGDLS and CDR2 YYNGEE. The CDR3 has 15 amino acids. Here the CDR3 reads CASSVEGQGLNEQYF. CDR3 bases: TGTGCCAGCAGCGTAGAAGGACAGGGCCTAAACGAGCAGTACTTC.

V gene TRBV7-3 combines with J gene TRBJ2-1; D is unclear. The CDR3 is 13 amino acids. V lost 5 bases and J 9 bases, leaving 14 bases between the germline ends. The germline V gene has CDR1 SGHTA and CDR2 FQGTGA. In nucleotides, the CDR3 is TGTGCCAGCAGCCCCCAACCTAGACGTGAGCAGTTCTTC. This encodes CASSPQPRREQFF.

The gene calls are TRBV5-6 and TRBJ1-6; 8 nucleotides match TRBD1. The CDR3 totals 15 residues. Germline V lookup: CDR1 SGHDT, CDR2 YYEEEE. J gave up 0 bases and V 6 bases, and 2 bases lay outside the gene matches. This CDR3 is CASTGQGSYNSPLHF. The CDR3 DNA reads as TGTGCCAGCACCGGACAGGGCTCCTATAATTCACCCCTCCACTTT.

The chain combines TRBV18 with TRBJ2-5, with D possibly TRBD1 on 5 matching bases. The germline V and J ends were trimmed by 1 base and 0 bases, with 6 bases remaining between them. The V gene's germline CDR1 is KGHSH and CDR2 LQKENI. The CDR3 length is 14 residues. The CDR3 region has the DNA TGTGCCAGCTCACCACAGACAGACCAAGAGACCCAGTACTTC. Translated, it gives CASSPQTDQETQYF.

This sequence joins TRBV5-8 and TRBJ2-5; D possibly corresponds to TRBD1 (5 bases). Germline V gene lookup returns CDR1 SGHTS and CDR2 YDEGEE. With 5 bases removed from V and 1 base from J, the gap between germline ends came to 18 bases. The CDR3 consists of 16 residues. DNA for the CDR3: TGTGCCAGCAGACCCGACAGCGTATCTTTCCAAGAGACCCAGTACTTC. Protein sequence: CASRPDSVSFQETQYF.

V gene TRBV6-5 combines with J gene TRBJ1-1; possible D gene TRBD1, 6 bases. The CDR3 sequence is 16 residues long. Germline V CDR1 and CDR2: MNHEY, SVGAGI. Trimming took off 0 bases at V and 5 bases at J, with 16 bases between the two ends. The CDR3 spells CASSYSGAGVNTEAFF. CDR3 nucleotides: TGTGCCAGCAGTTACTCGGGTGCAGGGGTAAATACTGAAGCTTTCTTT.

This clone was recorded once. The gene calls are TRBV9 and TRBJ1-1; 7 bases are shared with TRBD1. After removal of 3 bases from V and 1 base from J, the junction contained 9 bases not matched to a gene. Germline CDR1 SGDLS, CDR2 YYNGEE. The CDR3 is made up of 16 amino acids. The CDR3 is CASSARGWTGNTEAFF. The CDR3 bases are TGTGCCAGCAGCGCCCGGGGATGGACAGGGAACACTGAAGCTTTCTTT.

This clone was seen a few times. The chain joins TRBV27 to TRBJ2-1, with 10 bases lining up with TRBD1. Trimming removed 7 bases from V and 7 bases from J; junction bases left unmatched: 7. The CDR3 has 14 amino acids. Germline-derived CDR1 and CDR2 are MNHEY and SMNVEV (reference sequence). The CDR3 protein is CASTFGTGANEQFF. The DNA of the CDR3 is TGTGCCAGCACCTTCGGGACAGGGGCGAATGAGCAGTTCTTC.

This clone has more than one count but fewer than ten. The chain carries TRBV4-1 and TRBJ2-1; 8 bases line up with TRBD1. CDR1 is MGHRA, CDR2 YSYEKL, per germline. The ends lost 3 bases at V and 5 bases at J; junction bases unmatched: 3. The CDR3 consists of 14 residues. The CDR3 DNA reads TGCGCCAGCAGCCAGGTACAGGGGGACAATGAGCAGTTCTTC. Its translation: CASSQVQGDNEQFF.

The chain couples TRBV6-1 to TRBJ2-1, with a tentative D call TRBD2 (7 bases). CDR3 length equals 11 residues. Trimming stripped 11 bases from V and 12 bases from J, with 17 bases between. The germline V gene has CDR1 MNHNS and CDR2 SASEGT. CDR3 DNA sequence: TGTGCCGGGGGGGGCCCTGGTAGGCAGTTCTTC. Protein sequence: CAGGGPGRQFF.

The chain has TRBV18 and TRBJ2-5, with 7 bases identical to TRBD1. The CDR3 is made up of 18 amino acids. J was trimmed by 1 base and V by 2 bases; bases with no gene match: 13. The germline gives CDR1 KGHSH, CDR2 LQKENI. The CDR3 nucleotides are TGTGCCAGCTCACCAAGGAGTAAGGGGGCTAACCTCCAAGAGACCCAGTACTTC. Its translation: CASSPRSKGANLQETQYF.

This clone was seen a single time. The chain is built from TRBV2 and TRBJ2-5; 12 positions match TRBD2. The CDR3 has 17 amino acids. V lost 7 bases and J lost 5; bases outside the gene matches: 14. Germline V gene lookup returns CDR1 SNHLY and CDR2 FYNNEI. DNA of the CDR3: TGTGCCAGCACCAGGGAGGCTAGCGGGGGGGCCGGGGAGACCCAGTACTTC. It is translated as CASTREASGGAGETQYF.

The chain links TRBV29-1 to TRBJ1-1; D not resolved. The CDR3 sequence is 11 residues long. Trimming stripped 7 bases from V and 1 base from J, with 7 bases between. CDR1 and CDR2 (germline): SQVTM, ANQGSEA. The CDR3 DNA sequence: TGCAGCGCCGGGGAGAACACTGAAGCTTTCTTT. Its translation is CSAGENTEAFF.

The J gene is TRBJ1-1, the V gene TRBV7-2; D not resolved. The CDR3 runs to 13 residues. The ends were cut back, 2 bases at V and 0 bases at J, with 4 bases in the middle. The germline CDR1 and CDR2 sequences are SGHTA and FQGNSA. CDR3 coding DNA: TGTGCCAGCAGCTTAAGCGTGAACACTGAAGCTTTCTTT. Protein: CASSLSVNTEAFF.

The rearrangement joins TRBV19 to TRBJ1-1; no reliable D call. V lost 2 bases, J lost 2 bases, and 6 bases lay in between. The V gene's germline CDR1 is LNHDA and CDR2 SQIVND (reference sequence). This CDR3 spans 13 amino acids. For the CDR3, the DNA is TGTGCCAGTAGTATAAGAGGTAACACTGAAGCTTTCTTT. Its translation is CASSIRGNTEAFF.

This chain uses TRBV7-3 with TRBJ2-1; 8 nucleotides agree with TRBD2. Germline V lookup: CDR1 SGHTA, CDR2 FQGTGA. Trimming at V came to 5 bases and at J to 2 bases, leaving 8 bases not matched to a gene. This CDR3 is 16 amino acids long. CDR3 sequence reads: CASSRRAGETYNEQFF. For the CDR3, the DNA is TGTGCCAGCAGCCGAAGAGCGGGGGAGACCTACAATGAGCAGTTCTTC. The full variable domain, completed using reference TRBV7-3 and TRBJ2-1, is GAGVSQTPSNKVTEKGKYVELRCDPISGHTALYWYRQSLGQGPEFLIYFQGTGAADDSGLPNDRFFAVRPEGSVSTLKIQRTERGDSAVYLCASSRRAGETYNEQFFGPGTRLTVL.

V usage is TRBV6-6 and J usage is TRBJ2-1; D not resolved. Trimming stripped 4 bases from V and 4 bases from J, with 8 bases between. CDR1 and CDR2 from the germline V gene are MNHNY and SVGAGI (reference sequence). This CDR3 comprises 13 residues. The CDR3 reads CASSLKPYNEQFF. The CDR3 coding sequence is TGTGCCAGCAGTTTGAAACCGTACAATGAGCAGTTCTTC.

The chain uses TRBV7-9 and TRBJ1-1, with D perhaps TRBD1 (6 bases). Germline V gene data show CDR1 as SEHNR and CDR2 as FQNEAQ (reference sequence). The CDR3 extends over 15 amino acids. Trimming shortened V by 1 base and J by 4 bases, and 13 bases separated the two germline ends. CDR3 region: CASSLEHREGTEAFF. CDR3 bases: TGTGCCAGCAGCTTAGAACACAGGGAGGGCACTGAAGCTTTCTTT.

The chain uses TRBV5-1 and TRBJ2-5, with 7 bases lining up with TRBD1. This CDR3 spans 15 amino acids. Looked up from germline, CDR1 is SGHRS and CDR2 is YFSETQ. V trimming: 4 bases; J trimming: 9 bases; junction bases outside the gene matches: 15. CDR3 coding DNA: TGCGCCAGCAGCCCGGAGGTAGGGGGCAACGGGGCCCAGTACTTC. It is translated as CASSPEVGGNGAQYF.

The CDR3 spells CASRGGWGGNQPQHF. In DNA, the CDR3 is TGTGCCAGCAGGGGCGGTTGGGGGGGCAATCAGCCCCAGCATTTT. The chain employs TRBV6-6 and TRBJ1-5; possible D gene TRBD1, 5 bases. This CDR3 spans 15 amino acids. Trimming stripped 6 bases from V and 2 bases from J, with 14 bases between. Germline V gives CDR1 MNHNY, CDR2 SVGAGI (reference sequence).